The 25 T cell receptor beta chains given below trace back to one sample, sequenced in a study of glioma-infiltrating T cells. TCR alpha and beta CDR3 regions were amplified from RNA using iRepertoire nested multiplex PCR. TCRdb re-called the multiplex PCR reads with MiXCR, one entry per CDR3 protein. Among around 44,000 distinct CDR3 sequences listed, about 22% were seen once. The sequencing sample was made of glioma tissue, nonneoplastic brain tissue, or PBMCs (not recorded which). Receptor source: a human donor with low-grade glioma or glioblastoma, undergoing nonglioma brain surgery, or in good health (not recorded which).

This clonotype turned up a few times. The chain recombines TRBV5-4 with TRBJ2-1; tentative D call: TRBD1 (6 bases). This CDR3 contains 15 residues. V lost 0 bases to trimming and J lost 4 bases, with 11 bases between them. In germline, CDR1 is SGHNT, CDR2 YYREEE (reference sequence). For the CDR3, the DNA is TGTGCCAGCAGCTTGGCCGACAGGTTATACAATGAGCAGTTCTTC. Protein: CASSLADRLYNEQFF.

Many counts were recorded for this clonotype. The CDR3 nucleotides read TGTGCCAGCAGTAGACACACTCAGCCCGGGCGGCGGGGGCCCACCGATACGCAGTATTTT. Translated: CASSRHTQPGRRGPTDTQYF. The V call is TRBV27, the J call TRBJ2-3, with a tentative D call TRBD2 (7 bases). V lost 5 bases and J lost 6, with 33 bases in between. This CDR3 has 20 residues. Germline CDR1 and CDR2: MNHEY and SMNVEV (reference sequence).

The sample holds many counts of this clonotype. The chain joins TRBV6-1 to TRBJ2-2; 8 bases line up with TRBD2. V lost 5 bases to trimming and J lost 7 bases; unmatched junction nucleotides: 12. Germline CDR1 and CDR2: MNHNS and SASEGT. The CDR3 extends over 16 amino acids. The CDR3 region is CASSPLSGGRYGELFF. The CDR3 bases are TGTGCCAGCAGTCCCCTGAGCGGGGGTCGATACGGGGAGCTGTTTTTT.

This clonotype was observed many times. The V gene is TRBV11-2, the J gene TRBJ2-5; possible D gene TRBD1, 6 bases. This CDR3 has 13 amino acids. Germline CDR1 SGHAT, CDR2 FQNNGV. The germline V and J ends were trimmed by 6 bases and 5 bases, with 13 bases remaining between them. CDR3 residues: CASRYTGTETQYF. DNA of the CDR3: TGTGCCAGCAGATATACAGGGACGGAGACCCAGTACTTC. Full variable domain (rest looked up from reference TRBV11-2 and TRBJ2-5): EAGVAQSPRYKIIEKRQSVAFWCNPISGHATLYWYQQILGQGPKLLIQFQNNGVVDDSQLPKDRFSAERLKGVDSTLKIQPAKLEDSAVYLCASRYTGTETQYFGPGTRLLVL.

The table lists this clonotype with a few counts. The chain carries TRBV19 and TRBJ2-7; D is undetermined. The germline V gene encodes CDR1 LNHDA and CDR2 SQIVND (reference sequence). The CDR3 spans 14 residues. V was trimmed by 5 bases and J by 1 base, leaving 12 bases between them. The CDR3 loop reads CASSEFAESYEQYF. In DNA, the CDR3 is TGTGCCAGTAGTGAGTTCGCCGAATCCTACGAGCAGTACTTC.

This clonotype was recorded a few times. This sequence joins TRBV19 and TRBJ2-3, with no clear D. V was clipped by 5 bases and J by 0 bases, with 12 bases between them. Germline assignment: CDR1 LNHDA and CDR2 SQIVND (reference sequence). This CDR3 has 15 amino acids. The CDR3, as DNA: TGTGCCAGTAGTGTGCAGCCTGCTAGCACAGATACGCAGTATTTT. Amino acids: CASSVQPASTDTQYF.

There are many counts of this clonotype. The CDR3 spells CASSFWGENTEAFF. In nucleotides, the CDR3 is TGTGCCAGCAGCTTCTGGGGAGAGAACACTGAAGCTTTCTTT. The chain has TRBV11-2 and TRBJ1-1; D unclear. Trimming left V 3 bases short and J 1 base short, with 9 bases between. The CDR3 covers 14 residues. Germline V gene data show CDR1 as SGHAT and CDR2 as FQNNGV.

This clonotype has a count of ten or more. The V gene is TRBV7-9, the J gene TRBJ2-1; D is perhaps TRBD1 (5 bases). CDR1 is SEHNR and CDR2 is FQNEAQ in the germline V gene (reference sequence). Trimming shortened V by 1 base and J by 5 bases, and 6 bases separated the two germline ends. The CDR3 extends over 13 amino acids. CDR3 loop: CASSLGQNNEQFF. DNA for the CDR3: TGTGCCAGCAGCTTAGGACAGAACAATGAGCAGTTCTTC.

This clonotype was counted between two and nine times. The CDR3 spells CAIYSGTGGTGELFF. In nucleotides, the CDR3 is TGCGCCATCTACTCCGGGACAGGGGGTACCGGGGAGCTGTTTTTT. V is TRBV10-2 and J is TRBJ2-2, with TRBD1 matching 11 bases. Per germline, CDR1 WSHSY and CDR2 SAAADI. J was trimmed by 5 bases and V by 10 bases; bases with no gene match: 9. CDR3 length: 15 amino acids.

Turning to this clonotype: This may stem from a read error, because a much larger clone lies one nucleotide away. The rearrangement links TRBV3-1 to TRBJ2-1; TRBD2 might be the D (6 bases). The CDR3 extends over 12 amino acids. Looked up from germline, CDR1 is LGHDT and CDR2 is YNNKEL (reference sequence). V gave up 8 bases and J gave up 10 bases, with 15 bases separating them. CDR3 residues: CASRISGEEQFF. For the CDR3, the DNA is TGTGCCAGCCGTATTTCGGGGGAAGAGCAGTTCTTC.

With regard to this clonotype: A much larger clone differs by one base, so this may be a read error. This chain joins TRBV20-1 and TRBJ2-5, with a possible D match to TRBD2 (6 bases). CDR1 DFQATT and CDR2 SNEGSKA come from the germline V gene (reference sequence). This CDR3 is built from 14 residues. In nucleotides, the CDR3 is TGCAGTGCTAGAGTTCCGGACTACCAAGGGACCCAGTACTTC. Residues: CSARVPDYQGTQYF.

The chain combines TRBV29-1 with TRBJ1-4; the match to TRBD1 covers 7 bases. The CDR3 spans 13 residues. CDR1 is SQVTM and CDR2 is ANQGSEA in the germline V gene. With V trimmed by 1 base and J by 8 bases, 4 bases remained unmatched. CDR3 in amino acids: CSVEGQGREKLFF. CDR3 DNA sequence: TGCAGCGTTGAAGGACAGGGTCGGGAAAAACTGTTTTTT.

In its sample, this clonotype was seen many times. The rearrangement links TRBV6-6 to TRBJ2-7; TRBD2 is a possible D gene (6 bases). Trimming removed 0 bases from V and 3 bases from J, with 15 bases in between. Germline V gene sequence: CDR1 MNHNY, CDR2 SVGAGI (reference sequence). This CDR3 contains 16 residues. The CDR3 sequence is CASSYSSTGGFYEQYF. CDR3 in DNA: TGTGCCAGCAGTTACTCGAGTACCGGGGGTTTCTACGAGCAGTACTTC.

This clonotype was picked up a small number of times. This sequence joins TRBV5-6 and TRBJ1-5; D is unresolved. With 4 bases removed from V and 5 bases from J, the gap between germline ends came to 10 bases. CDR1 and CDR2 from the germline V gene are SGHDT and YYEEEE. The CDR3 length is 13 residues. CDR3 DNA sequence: TGTGCCAGCAGCCTGGGTACGGATCAGCCCCAGCATTTT. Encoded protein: CASSLGTDQPQHF.

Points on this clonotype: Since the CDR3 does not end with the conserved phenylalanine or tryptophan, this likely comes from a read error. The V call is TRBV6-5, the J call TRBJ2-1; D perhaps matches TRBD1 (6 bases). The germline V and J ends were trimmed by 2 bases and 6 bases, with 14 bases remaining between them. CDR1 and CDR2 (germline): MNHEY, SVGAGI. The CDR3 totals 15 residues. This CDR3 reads CASSYGGQGINEQFL. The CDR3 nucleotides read TGTGCCAGCAGTTACGGGGGCCAGGGAATCAATGAGCAGTTCTTA.

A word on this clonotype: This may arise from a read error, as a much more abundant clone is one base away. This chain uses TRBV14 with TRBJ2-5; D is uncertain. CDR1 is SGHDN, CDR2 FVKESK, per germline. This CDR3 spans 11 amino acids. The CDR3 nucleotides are TGTGCCAGCAGCAAAGATCGGGTCCAGTACTTC. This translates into CASSKDRVQYF.

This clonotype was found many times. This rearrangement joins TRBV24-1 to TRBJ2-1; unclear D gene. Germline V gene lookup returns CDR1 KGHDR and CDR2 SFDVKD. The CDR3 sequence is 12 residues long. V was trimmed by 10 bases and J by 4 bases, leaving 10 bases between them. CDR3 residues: CATSADYNEQFF. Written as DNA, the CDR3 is TGTGCCACGAGCGCGGATTACAATGAGCAGTTCTTC.

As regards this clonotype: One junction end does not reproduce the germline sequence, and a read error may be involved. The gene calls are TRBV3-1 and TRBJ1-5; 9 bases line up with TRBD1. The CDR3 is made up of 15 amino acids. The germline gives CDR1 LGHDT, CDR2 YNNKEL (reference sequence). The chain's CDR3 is CASSQVTGGNEPQHF. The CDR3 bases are TGTGCCAGCAGCCAAGTCACAGGGGGCAATGAGCCCCAGCATTTT.

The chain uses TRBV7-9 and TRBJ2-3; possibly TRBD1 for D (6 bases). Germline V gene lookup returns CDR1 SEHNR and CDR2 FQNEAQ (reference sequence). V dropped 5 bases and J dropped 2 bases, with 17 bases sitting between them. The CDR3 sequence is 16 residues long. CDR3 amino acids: CASSPWDIGNTDTQYF. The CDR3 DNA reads TGTGCCAGCAGCCCATGGGACATCGGGAACACAGATACGCAGTATTTT.

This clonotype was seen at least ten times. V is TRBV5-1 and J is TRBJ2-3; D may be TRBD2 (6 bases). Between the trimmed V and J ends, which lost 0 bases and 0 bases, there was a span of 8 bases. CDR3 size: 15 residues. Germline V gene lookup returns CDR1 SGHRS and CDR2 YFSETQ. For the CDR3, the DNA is TGCGCCAGCAGCTTGGCCCGGGAGAGCACAGATACGCAGTATTTT. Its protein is CASSLARESTDTQYF.

As DNA, the CDR3 is TGTGCCAGCAGCGACGGACAGGGGGCGAATTCACCCCTCCACTTT. Its translation is CASSDGQGANSPLHF. The V and J genes are TRBV7-9 and TRBJ1-6; 11 bases agree with TRBD1. V lost 5 bases, J lost 7 bases, and 4 bases stayed unmatched. The CDR3 is 15 residues long. Germline V gene data show CDR1 as SEHNR and CDR2 as FQNEAQ (reference sequence).

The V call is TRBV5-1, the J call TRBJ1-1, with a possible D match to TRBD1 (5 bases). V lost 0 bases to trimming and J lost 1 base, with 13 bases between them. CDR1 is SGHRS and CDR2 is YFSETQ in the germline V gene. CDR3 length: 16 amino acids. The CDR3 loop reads CASSLGADNGNTEAFF. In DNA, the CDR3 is TGCGCCAGCAGCTTGGGGGCGGACAATGGGAACACTGAAGCTTTCTTT. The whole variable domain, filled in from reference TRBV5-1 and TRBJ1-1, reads KAGVTQTPRYLIKTRGQQVTLSCSPISGHRSVSWYQQTPGQGLQFLFEYFSETQRNKGNFPGRFSGRQFSNSRSEMNVSTLELGDSALYLCASSLGADNGNTEAFFGQGTRLTVV.

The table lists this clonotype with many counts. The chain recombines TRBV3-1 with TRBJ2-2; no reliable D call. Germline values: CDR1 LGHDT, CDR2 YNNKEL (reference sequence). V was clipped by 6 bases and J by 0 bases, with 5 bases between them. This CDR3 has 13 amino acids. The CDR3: CASRTTNTGELFF. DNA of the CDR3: TGTGCCAGCAGAACTACGAACACCGGGGAGCTGTTTTTT.

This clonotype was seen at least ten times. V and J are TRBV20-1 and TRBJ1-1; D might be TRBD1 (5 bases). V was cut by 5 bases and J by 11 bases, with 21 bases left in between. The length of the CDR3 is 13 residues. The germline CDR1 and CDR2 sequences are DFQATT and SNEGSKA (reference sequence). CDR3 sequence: CSAGRGAGTAAFF. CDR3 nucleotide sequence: TGCAGTGCTGGACGCGGGGCGGGAACGGCCGCTTTCTTT.

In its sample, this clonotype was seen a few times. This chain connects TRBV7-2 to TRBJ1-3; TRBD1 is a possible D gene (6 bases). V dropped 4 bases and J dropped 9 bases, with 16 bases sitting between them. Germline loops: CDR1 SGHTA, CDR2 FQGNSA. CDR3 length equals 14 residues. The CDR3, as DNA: TGTGCCAGCAGCTCCCAGGGGAGTAGAAGCACCATATATTTT. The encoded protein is CASSSQGSRSTIYF.